The text below deals with one TCR beta chain. This entry is derived from a study of technical replicates of blood from several donors. Only in-frame clones appear in the TCRdb table, and some are missing; sequencing was by immunoSEQ multiplex PCR. The sample records 70,000 or so clones, approximately 88% being singletons. The germline V and J ends were trimmed by 6 bases and 3 bases, with 6 bases remaining between them. The CDR3 length is 12 residues. Germline assignment: CDR1 MNHEY and CDR2 SMNVEV (reference sequence). The chain recombines TRBV27 with TRBJ1-5; D remains unclear. This receptor was identified in a human donor in good health. Some clones in this sample may be carry-over from other donors' samples. The sample taken for sequencing was PBMCs. The CDR3 sequence: CASSPSNQPQHF. DNA of the CDR3: TGTGCCAGCAGCCCATCCAATCAGCCCCAGCATTTT.